This TCR beta chain was sequenced during a study of T cells in Graves' hyperthyroidism and ophthalmopathy. Germline assignment: CDR1 MNHEY and CDR2 SMNVEV (reference sequence). V was cut by 4 bases and J by 5 bases, with 14 bases left in between. This CDR3 comprises 14 residues. RNA transcripts were the template for amplifying TCR beta CDR3 regions. Using the HTBI primer set, a first-round RT-PCR was run on the TCR CDR3. A single record per CDR3 protein comes from TCRdb applying MiXCR to the multiplex PCR reads. This table holds hundreds of thousands of distinct CDR3 sequences, 15% to 19% found once. This clonotype showed up many times.

The source material was blood. V usage is TRBV27 and J usage is TRBJ1-1; the D gene is possibly TRBD1 (5 bases). The sequence was collected from a woman aged 18-29 years with Graves' hyperthyroidism. The CDR3 here is CASSWIQGGTEAFF. The DNA for the CDR3 is TGTGCCAGCAGTTGGATTCAGGGAGGGACTGAAGCTTTCTTT.